These T cell receptor beta chains were read from a single sample in a study of T cells in Graves' hyperthyroidism and ophthalmopathy. TCRdb re-called the multiplex PCR reads with MiXCR, one entry per CDR3 protein. The repertoire holds hundreds of thousands of distinct CDR3 sequences, around 46% seen once, with 8.2% in the top ten. Sample: peripheral blood or thyroid tissue (not recorded which). The receptors shown here come from a woman under 30 with Graves' hyperthyroidism. CDR3s include the opening cysteine and the closing phenylalanine or tryptophan. The order of the fields is CDR3 DNA, CDR3 protein, V gene, clone size, J gene, D gene, CDR3 length. D genes are given only for firm matches. Only part of the rows carry a size: once, few, many, or a class if the clone is expanded.

CDR3 DNA: TGCAGCGTTAGGACAGGGGGAATCGGCTCCTACGAGCAGTACTTC
CDR3 protein: CSVRTGGIGSYEQYF
V gene: TRBV29-1
clone size: few
J gene: TRBJ2-7
D gene: TRBD1
CDR3 length: 15

CDR3 DNA: TGTGCCACCACCACAACTAGCGGGACAGGAAATTCACCCCTCCACTTT
CDR3 protein: CATTTTSGTGNSPLHF
V gene: TRBV10-3
clone size: .
J gene: TRBJ1-6
D gene: TRBD1
CDR3 length: 16

CDR3 DNA: TGTGCCAGCAGTCCGGGAAACAGAGACTACACCTTC
CDR3 protein: CASSPGNRDYTF
V gene: TRBV2
clone size: few
J gene: TRBJ1-2
D gene: .
CDR3 length: 12

CDR3 DNA: TGTGCCAGCAGCTTAGGGGGGCGCGATCAGCCCCAGCATTTT
CDR3 protein: CASSLGGRDQPQHF
V gene: TRBV7-8
clone size: many
J gene: TRBJ1-5
D gene: .
CDR3 length: 14

CDR3 DNA: TGCAGCGTTACGGGGGTCTCTGGAAACACCATATATTTT
CDR3 protein: CSVTGVSGNTIYF
V gene: TRBV29-1
clone size: many
J gene: TRBJ1-3
D gene: .
CDR3 length: 13

CDR3 DNA: TGTGCCAGCAGCTTCTTTGGCTCCTACGAGCAGTACTTC
CDR3 protein: CASSFFGSYEQYF
V gene: TRBV7-2
clone size: few
J gene: TRBJ2-7
D gene: .
CDR3 length: 13

CDR3 DNA: TGCGCCAGCAGCGGGGAGGTCGATCAGCCCCAGCATTTT
CDR3 protein: CASSGEVDQPQHF
V gene: TRBV4-3
clone size: few
J gene: TRBJ1-5
D gene: .
CDR3 length: 13

CDR3 DNA: TGTGCCACTTGGGGCATGGCGAATTCACCCCTCCACTTT
CDR3 protein: CATWGMANSPLHF
V gene: TRBV25-1
clone size: .
J gene: TRBJ1-6
D gene: .
CDR3 length: 13

CDR3 DNA: TGTGCCAGCAGCTCACAGGGGTGGAAGGGGGAGCAGTACTTC
CDR3 protein: CASSSQGWKGEQYF
V gene: TRBV7-2
clone size: few
J gene: TRBJ2-7
D gene: TRBD1
CDR3 length: 14

CDR3 DNA: TGTACCAGCAGCAAGCCGTCTAGCGGACGGGAGCAGTACTTC
CDR3 protein: CTSSKPSSGREQYF
V gene: TRBV1
clone size: .
J gene: TRBJ2-7
D gene: .
CDR3 length: 14

CDR3 DNA: TGTGCCATACAGGCAAACACCATATATTTT
CDR3 protein: CAIQANTIYF
V gene: TRBV10-3
clone size: once
J gene: TRBJ1-3
D gene: .
CDR3 length: 10

CDR3 DNA: TGTGCCAGCAGTTTTGGAGGGGCCGGTCAGCCCCAGCATTTT
CDR3 protein: CASSFGGAGQPQHF
V gene: TRBV19
clone size: few
J gene: TRBJ1-5
D gene: .
CDR3 length: 14

CDR3 DNA: TGCAGCTCTAACACGGAGGGCTACACCTTC
CDR3 protein: CSSNTEGYTF
V gene: TRBV29-1
clone size: .
J gene: TRBJ1-2
D gene: .
CDR3 length: 10

CDR3 DNA: TGTGCCAGCAGCTTAGGGCAGGGAAGCACTGAAGCTTTCTTT
CDR3 protein: CASSLGQGSTEAFF
V gene: TRBV7-3
clone size: many
J gene: TRBJ1-1
D gene: .
CDR3 length: 14

CDR3 DNA: TGTGCCAGCAGCTTAAGGGCCAGGGGGAATAATTCACCCCTCCACTTT
CDR3 protein: CASSLRARGNNSPLHF
V gene: TRBV7-2
clone size: .
J gene: TRBJ1-6
D gene: TRBD1
CDR3 length: 16

CDR3 DNA: TGTGCCAGCAGTGAAGCCAGATTTTATGGCTACACCTTC
CDR3 protein: CASSEARFYGYTF
V gene: TRBV2
clone size: .
J gene: TRBJ1-2
D gene: .
CDR3 length: 13

CDR3 DNA: TGCGCCAGCACCTACGGACAGTACAATGAGCAGTTCTTC
CDR3 protein: CASTYGQYNEQFF
V gene: TRBV10-2
clone size: .
J gene: TRBJ2-1
D gene: .
CDR3 length: 13

CDR3 DNA: TGTGCCAGCAGACCCTCCGGGGGGCCTGAAGCTTTCTTT
CDR3 protein: CASRPSGGPEAFF
V gene: TRBV7-9
clone size: .
J gene: TRBJ1-1
D gene: .
CDR3 length: 13

CDR3 DNA: TGTGCCAGCAGCTTAGGGCTAGCGGGAAGCAATCAGCCCCAGCATTTT
CDR3 protein: CASSLGLAGSNQPQHF
V gene: TRBV9
clone size: .
J gene: TRBJ1-5
D gene: .
CDR3 length: 16

CDR3 DNA: TGTGCCAGCTGTACTTTGAACACTGAAGCTTTCTTT
CDR3 protein: CASCTLNTEAFF
V gene: TRBV28
clone size: .
J gene: TRBJ1-1
D gene: .
CDR3 length: 12

CDR3 DNA: TGCAGTGCTAGGGAGCGAGGGGGCAATCAGCCCCAGCATTTT
CDR3 protein: CSARERGGNQPQHF
V gene: TRBV20-1
clone size: .
J gene: TRBJ1-5
D gene: .
CDR3 length: 14

CDR3 DNA: TGCGCCAGCAGCCAAATAGCGGGAACGGGAGAGACCCAGTACTTC
CDR3 protein: CASSQIAGTGETQYF
V gene: TRBV7-8
clone size: few
J gene: TRBJ2-5
D gene: TRBD2
CDR3 length: 15

CDR3 DNA: TGTGCCAGCAGCCTCGGGACAGCTTTTAGCAATCAGCCCCAGCATTTT
CDR3 protein: CASSLGTAFSNQPQHF
V gene: TRBV7-2
clone size: .
J gene: TRBJ1-5
D gene: TRBD1
CDR3 length: 16

CDR3 DNA: TGTGCCAGCAGTGAGAACGGACATAGCAATCAGCCCCAGCATTTT
CDR3 protein: CASSENGHSNQPQHF
V gene: TRBV6-4
clone size: .
J gene: TRBJ1-5
D gene: .
CDR3 length: 15

CDR3 DNA: TGTGCCAGCAGCCCAGGACTACCGCTAGAGACCCAGTACTTC
CDR3 protein: CASSPGLPLETQYF
V gene: TRBV7-9
clone size: few
J gene: TRBJ2-5
D gene: .
CDR3 length: 14

CDR3 DNA: TGTGCCAGCAGTTATCCGGACAGGTTCAATAGCAATCAGCCCCAGCATTTT
CDR3 protein: CASSYPDRFNSNQPQHF
V gene: TRBV2
clone size: .
J gene: TRBJ1-5
D gene: TRBD1
CDR3 length: 17

CDR3 DNA: TGTGCCACCAGTACAGGAGGTGCGAACACTGGGGCCAACGTCCTGACTTTC
CDR3 protein: CATSTGGANTGANVLTF
V gene: TRBV15
clone size: .
J gene: TRBJ2-6
D gene: .
CDR3 length: 17

CDR3 DNA: TGTGCCAGCAGTCTTTCGGGTCCGGGAAACACCATATATTTT
CDR3 protein: CASSLSGPGNTIYF
V gene: TRBV2
clone size: .
J gene: TRBJ1-3
D gene: .
CDR3 length: 14

CDR3 DNA: TGTGCCAGCAGCTTAGTCAGGGTGTCTGGAAACACCATATATTTT
CDR3 protein: CASSLVRVSGNTIYF
V gene: TRBV7-8
clone size: few
J gene: TRBJ1-3
D gene: .
CDR3 length: 15

CDR3 DNA: TGTGCCAGCAGCACAAGACAGGGGGCCAACGAGCAGTACTTC
CDR3 protein: CASSTRQGANEQYF
V gene: TRBV9
clone size: once
J gene: TRBJ2-7
D gene: TRBD1
CDR3 length: 14

CDR3 DNA: TGTGCCAGTAGGGGGGCGAACACCGGGGAGCTGTTTTTT
CDR3 protein: CASRGANTGELFF
V gene: TRBV7-8
clone size: .
J gene: TRBJ2-2
D gene: .
CDR3 length: 13

CDR3 DNA: TGCAGCGTTCTTGACGGGACAGGCCCTTATGGCTACACCTTC
CDR3 protein: CSVLDGTGPYGYTF
V gene: TRBV29-1
clone size: many
J gene: TRBJ1-2
D gene: TRBD1
CDR3 length: 14

CDR3 DNA: TGCGCCAGCAGCTTGTCAGGGTATAGTGAAGCTTTCTTT
CDR3 protein: CASSLSGYSEAFF
V gene: TRBV5-1
clone size: few
J gene: TRBJ1-1
D gene: .
CDR3 length: 13

CDR3 DNA: TGTGCCAGCAGGACGACAGGGGGCAAAGAGACCCAGTACTTC
CDR3 protein: CASRTTGGKETQYF
V gene: TRBV7-2
clone size: many
J gene: TRBJ2-5
D gene: TRBD1
CDR3 length: 14

CDR3 DNA: TGTGCCAGCAGCCGGGAATTAAATTCACCCCTCCACTTT
CDR3 protein: CASSRELNSPLHF
V gene: TRBV7-9
clone size: .
J gene: TRBJ1-6
D gene: .
CDR3 length: 13

CDR3 DNA: TGTGCCAGCAGCCAAGATACAGCAGGCCTCCGTCCAGCTTTCTTT
CDR3 protein: CASSQDTAGLRPAFF
V gene: TRBV5-4
clone size: .
J gene: TRBJ1-1
D gene: .
CDR3 length: 15

CDR3 DNA: TGCAGCGTTGAGGCCGGGAGGGGGTCCTCTGGGGCCAACGTCCTGACTTTC
CDR3 protein: CSVEAGRGSSGANVLTF
V gene: TRBV29-1
clone size: few
J gene: TRBJ2-6
D gene: TRBD2
CDR3 length: 17

CDR3 DNA: TGCAGCGTTACGGGGGGGCCGATTCTATATGGCTACACCTTC
CDR3 protein: CSVTGGPILYGYTF
V gene: TRBV29-1
clone size: few
J gene: TRBJ1-2
D gene: .
CDR3 length: 14

CDR3 DNA: TGTGCCAGCAGTTCCAGCGGGAGGATCTTCTACGAGCAGTACTTC
CDR3 protein: CASSSSGRIFYEQYF
V gene: TRBV7-2
clone size: few
J gene: TRBJ2-7
D gene: TRBD2
CDR3 length: 15

CDR3 DNA: TGTGCCACCAGTGATGGGGGGAGAGACACCGGGGAGCTGTTTTTT
CDR3 protein: CATSDGGRDTGELFF
V gene: TRBV24-1
clone size: .
J gene: TRBJ2-2
D gene: .
CDR3 length: 15

CDR3 DNA: TGTGCCACCAGTGATCGGGGACAGGGCGGCACCGGGGAGCTGTTTTTT
CDR3 protein: CATSDRGQGGTGELFF
V gene: TRBV24-1
clone size: many
J gene: TRBJ2-2
D gene: TRBD1
CDR3 length: 16